These 14 T cell receptor beta chains were sequenced from one sample in a study of prognosis after radiotherapy for stage I lung cancer. Two rounds of multiplex PCR amplified TCR beta CDR3 from genomic DNA. First-round PCR employed TRBV- and TRBJ-specific primers for each gene. MiXCR, run by TCRdb on the multiplex PCR reads, gives a single entry per CDR3 protein. The sample lists 13,000 to 15,000 distinct CDR3 sequences, 50% seen once, with about 38% in the top ten. Specimen: PBMCs, collected before or after stereotactic body radiation therapy (not recorded which). All receptors derive from a donor over 45 with non-small cell lung cancer.

The V and J genes are TRBV9 and TRBJ2-7; the match to TRBD1 covers 7 bases. V was clipped by 4 bases and J by 2 bases; unmatched bases: 6. The length of the CDR3 is 14 residues. The germline CDR1 and CDR2 sequences are SGDLS and YYNGEE. CDR3 loop: CASSHPDRPYEQYF. As DNA, the CDR3 is TGTGCCAGCAGCCATCCGGACAGGCCCTACGAGCAGTACTTC.

In regard to this clonotype: This sequence may be a read error, since a much larger clone differs from it by one base. The gene calls are TRBV20-1 and TRBJ2-5, with D perhaps matching TRBD1 (5 bases). The CDR3 runs to 15 residues. Germline V lookup: CDR1 DFQATT, CDR2 SNEGSKA (reference sequence). Trimming stripped 3 bases from V and 2 bases from J, with 16 bases between. CDR3 nucleotide sequence: TGCAGTGCTAGTAAGACAGCCTCCCTTCAAGAGACCCAGTACTTC. Its translation: CSASKTASLQETQYF.

This clonotype has at least ten counts. The chain links TRBV13 to TRBJ2-5; TRBD1 aligns across 10 bases. The CDR3 length is 15 residues. Germline V lookup: CDR1 PRHDT, CDR2 FYEKMQ (reference sequence). V lost 4 bases to trimming and J lost 3 bases; unmatched junction nucleotides: 5. The CDR3 coding sequence is TGTGCCAGCAGCTCGGACAGGGGGGGGGAAGAGACCCAGTACTTC. Amino acid sequence: CASSSDRGGEETQYF.

This clonotype was picked up many times. The V and J genes are TRBV19 and TRBJ1-4; possibly TRBD1 for D (6 bases). This CDR3 has 11 residues. Germline V CDR1 and CDR2: LNHDA, SQIVND (reference sequence). V shed 11 bases and J shed 8 bases, with 12 bases lying between them. This CDR3 is CAAGGREKLFF. The DNA for the CDR3 is TGTGCCGCTGGGGGGCGGGAAAAACTGTTTTTT.

This clonotype has at least ten counts. This sequence joins TRBV18 and TRBJ2-3; 8 bases agree with TRBD1. Germline lookup yields CDR1 KGHSH and CDR2 LQKENI. The CDR3 extends over 15 amino acids. With V trimmed by 0 bases and J by 5 bases, 4 bases remained unmatched. The CDR3 bases are TGTGCCAGCTCACCACCCAGGGGGCAGGGAGATACGCAGTATTTT. It encodes CASSPPRGQGDTQYF.

To note about this clonotype: Here the CDR3 omits its conserved ending phenylalanine or tryptophan, so a read error is the likely source. The V call is TRBV24-1, the J call TRBJ2-1; 9 bases align to TRBD1. The V gene's germline CDR1 is KGHDR and CDR2 SFDVKD. The CDR3 extends over 16 amino acids. V shed 4 bases, J shed 7 bases, and the junction held 10 bases outside the gene matches. CDR3 amino acids: CATSDHTGGVVNEQFL. CDR3 DNA sequence: TGTGCCACCAGTGACCACACAGGGGGCGTTGTAAATGAGCAGTTCTTA.

This clonotype is deemed medium-sized (0.01 to 0.1%). This chain joins TRBV2 and TRBJ2-6; tentatively, D is TRBD1 or TRBD2 (5 bases each). CDR3 length equals 14 residues. Germline CDR1 reads SNHLY; CDR2 reads FYNNEI. The germline V and J ends were trimmed by 10 bases and 4 bases, with 14 bases remaining between them. CDR3 region: CATILGTGANVLTF. CDR3 coding DNA: TGTGCCACAATCTTGGGGACCGGGGCCAACGTCCTGACTTTC.

The chain employs TRBV3-1 and TRBJ2-7; a possible D gene is TRBD1 (6 bases). The CDR3 sequence is 15 residues long. Germline V lookup: CDR1 LGHDT, CDR2 YNNKEL (reference sequence). V gave up 1 base and J gave up 0 bases, with 10 bases separating them. CDR3 DNA sequence: TGTGCCAGCAGCCAAGGGACAGTCCTCTCCTACGAGCAGTACTTC. Translated, it gives CASSQGTVLSYEQYF.

This clonotype was picked up many times. V is TRBV11-2 and J is TRBJ1-1; maybe TRBD1 (5 bases). V lost 5 bases and J 4 bases, leaving 14 bases between the germline ends. The CDR3 sequence is 14 residues long. Germline V gene lookup returns CDR1 SGHAT and CDR2 FQNNGV. The CDR3 DNA sequence: TGTGCCAGCAGCACCCAGGGTCGAAGCACTGAAGCTTTCTTT. It encodes CASSTQGRSTEAFF.

In its sample, this clonotype was seen many times. The V and J genes are TRBV18 and TRBJ1-3, with TRBD1 identical over 7 bases. Trimming took 5 bases from V and 0 from J; bases not matched to a gene: 1. The CDR3 totals 14 residues. Germline values: CDR1 KGHSH, CDR2 LQKENI. The CDR3 protein is CASSTGVSGNTIYF. The CDR3 region has the DNA TGTGCCAGCTCAACAGGGGTCTCTGGAAACACCATATATTTT.

This rearrangement joins TRBV5-1 to TRBJ2-3; 7 nucleotides align to TRBD2. The CDR3 runs 13 residues. J was trimmed by 6 bases and V by 6 bases; bases with no gene match: 7. Per germline, CDR1 SGHRS and CDR2 YFSETQ. CDR3 sequence: CASNRPGGDTQYF. The CDR3 DNA reads as TGCGCCAGCAACCGACCCGGGGGGGATACGCAGTATTTT.

The chain links TRBV2 to TRBJ2-7, with D perhaps matching TRBD2 (5 bases). With 7 bases removed from V and 1 base from J, the gap between germline ends came to 8 bases. CDR3 size: 12 residues. The germline V gene encodes CDR1 SNHLY and CDR2 FYNNEI. The CDR3 DNA is TGTGCCAGCATCTTAGCGTCCTACGAGCAGTACTTC. This sequence encodes CASILASYEQYF.

Comments on this clonotype: With a far larger clone one base away, a read error is the likely cause. The rearrangement uses TRBV6-1 and TRBJ1-3; 7 nucleotides align to TRBD1. This CDR3 contains 15 residues. Germline-derived CDR1 and CDR2 are MNHNS and SASEGT. Trimming took 6 bases from V and 8 from J; bases not matched to a gene: 13. CDR3 amino acids: CASSSTRTGGHTIYF. In nucleotides, the CDR3 is TGTGCCAGCAGCTCAACTAGGACAGGAGGACACACCATATATTTT.

By sample fraction, this clonotype is medium-sized. This chain uses TRBV6-1 with TRBJ2-7; 8 nucleotides line up with TRBD1. Germline CDR1 and CDR2: MNHNS and SASEGT. The CDR3 sequence is 16 residues long. Losses at the gene ends were 3 bases for V and 7 bases for J; bases not matched to a gene: 14. CDR3 nucleotide sequence: TGTGCCAGCAGTGACCGGGACAGGAGCCTCTCTAGGGAGCAGTACTTC. Translated: CASSDRDRSLSREQYF.